This TCR beta chain came from a study of identifying expanded T cells in peripheral blood. Study findings and constraints: Clone count variance between two-week samples rose with total template count. Technical replicates showed roughly 1.2 changed clones; around two weeks about 16; four weeks 19.

Collection occurred without any documented infections or immune events in donors. The V gene end was trimmed by 4 bases and the J gene end by 9 bases; junction bases not matched to a gene: 5. This CDR3 comprises 14 residues. The V gene's germline CDR1 is PRHDT and CDR2 FYEKMQ (reference sequence). Comment on this clone: Its antigen is not identified.

The data were produced by immunoSEQ multiplex PCR, yet TCRdb's version contains in-frame clones alone and is incomplete. Here the sample spans about 83,000 clones, approximately 90% being singletons. The sample taken for sequencing was blood. The receptor was isolated from a person between 18 and 75 years old in good health. The genes are TRBV13 and TRBJ2-1; the match to TRBD2 covers 11 bases. Here the CDR3 DNA reads TGTGCCAGCAGCTCCCGACTAGCGGGGCTTGAGCAGTTCTTC. This encodes CASSSRLAGLEQFF.